This record concerns one T cell receptor (beta chain) sequence. Its target is unknown. This entry belongs to a study of T cells after posttransplantation cyclophosphamide. The method was immunoSEQ multiplex PCR; TCRdb's version includes in-frame clones alone and lacks a portion of them. The sample lists about 42,000 clones, around 91% occurring once. Points from the study as a whole: Later blood repertoires were often dominated by clones from the donor CD8+ memory compartment. After PTCy, TRB diversity resembled that of CNI/methotrexate controls. Tissue-infiltrating T cells from skin or gut overlapped little with blood T cells.

Cyclophosphamide on days +3 and +4 followed busulfan-fludarabine conditioning and a marrow graft. The germline V and J ends were trimmed by 4 bases and 4 bases, with 10 bases remaining between them. Germline CDR1 is MNHEY and CDR2 is SVGAGI. The CDR3 length is 14 residues. This rearrangement joins TRBV6-5 to TRBJ1-4; a possible D gene is TRBD1 (6 bases). The source of this sequence is a male patient aged 60-70 years who received an allogeneic stem cell transplant from a related donor and was CMV-positive. T cells may partly derive from the graft donor. This specimen consisted of PBMCs, obtained around 58 days after allogeneic stem cell transplant with posttransplant cyclophosphamide. CDR3 nucleotides: TGTGCCAGCAGTTCCGGACAGATTAATGAAAAACTGTTTTTT. Translated: CASSSGQINEKLFF.